This T cell receptor beta chain was identified during a study of CD8 T cells in Susac syndrome. The RNA input was about 0.5 to 1 ug, and it was reverse transcribed with random hexamers. TCRdb called the immunoSEQ multiplex PCR reads again in MiXCR, with one record for every CDR3 protein. The table shows over 120,000 distinct CDR3 sequences, with just under 95% occurring only once. Germline V gives CDR1 DFQATT, CDR2 SNEGSKA (reference sequence). The CDR3 runs to 18 residues. V gave up 3 bases and J gave up 2 bases; unmatched junction bases: 13. This clonotype originated in a human donor with Susac syndrome. The chain couples TRBV20-1 to TRBJ2-3; 11 nucleotides line up with TRBD2. The sample comprised CD4+ T cells from PBMCs. The CDR3 loop is CSASGTSGFVTFTDTQYF. CDR3 nucleotide sequence: TGCAGTGCTAGCGGGACTAGCGGTTTCGTCACGTTCACAGATACGCAGTATTTT.